The 17 T cell receptor beta chains listed next were all sequenced from one sample in a study of shared clonotypes between healthy human individuals. Measured with immunoSEQ multiplex PCR; TCRdb has only the in-frame clones, and not every one. The sample includes approximately 530,000 clones, approximately 95% of them seen just once. Material for sequencing was naive CD4+ T cells sorted from blood. Subset: CD45RA+ positively selected. The origin of the receptors is a woman in her thirties in good health.

V gene TRBV10-1 combines with J gene TRBJ2-3; D call uncertain. The germline CDR1 and CDR2 sequences are WNHNN and SYGVQD (reference sequence). V was pared by 6 bases and J by 6 bases, with 16 bases between. There are 14 residues in the CDR3. Written as DNA, the CDR3 is TGCGCCAGCAGGCCAACACTAAGTGGCGATACGCAGTATTTT. Encoded protein: CASRPTLSGDTQYF.

This chain uses TRBV13 with TRBJ1-2; 7 positions match TRBD1. V was pared by 0 bases and J by 4 bases, with 5 bases of the junction left unmatched. Germline-derived CDR1 and CDR2 are PRHDT and FYEKMQ (reference sequence). The CDR3 totals 15 residues. CDR3 residues: CASSLGRQGGYGYTF. The DNA of the CDR3 is TGTGCCAGCAGCTTAGGCCGGCAGGGGGGCTATGGCTACACCTTC.

V usage is TRBV6-6 and J usage is TRBJ2-7; 7 nucleotides match TRBD1. From germline, CDR1 is MNHNY and CDR2 SVGAGI (reference sequence). The CDR3 runs to 13 residues. V lost 7 bases and J lost 3; bases outside the gene matches: 6. In DNA, the CDR3 is TGTGCCAGCAACGAGGGACAGAACTACGAGCAGTACTTC. Amino acids: CASNEGQNYEQYF.

CDR3 in amino acids: CASSARGAATNEKLFF. CDR3 DNA sequence: TGCGCCAGCAGCGCCAGGGGTGCCGCAACTAATGAAAAACTGTTTTTT. This sequence joins TRBV4-1 and TRBJ1-4, with D perhaps matching TRBD1 (6 bases). The V end was cut by 5 bases, the J end by 0 bases, with 13 bases between. There are 16 residues in the CDR3. Looked up from germline, CDR1 is MGHRA and CDR2 is YSYEKL.

The gene calls are TRBV19 and TRBJ1-2; D gene unclear. V was trimmed by 9 bases and J by 4 bases, leaving 15 bases between them. Germline V gene lookup returns CDR1 LNHDA and CDR2 SQIVND (reference sequence). The CDR3 runs to 13 residues. CDR3 in amino acids: CASPPCGSYGYTF. The CDR3 DNA is TGTGCCAGCCCCCCATGCGGGAGCTATGGCTACACCTTC.

V usage is TRBV9 and J usage is TRBJ2-1; TRBD2 is a possible D gene (6 bases). The CDR3 covers 14 residues. Germline V CDR1 and CDR2: SGDLS, YYNGEE. Trimming shortened V by 0 bases and J by 7 bases, and 11 bases separated the two germline ends. CDR3 in DNA: TGTGCCAGCAGCGTAGGCGGGGACGGTAATGAGCAGTTCTTC. Translating gives CASSVGGDGNEQFF. The whole variable domain, remainder taken from reference TRBV9 and TRBJ2-1, is DSGVTQTPKHLITATGQRVTLRCSPRSGDLSVYWYQQSLDQGLQFLIQYYNGEERAKGNILERFSAQQFPDLHSELNLSSLELGDSALYFCASSVGGDGNEQFFGPGTRLTVL.

This clone has only one observation. This chain links TRBV18 with TRBJ2-4; D gene unclear. This CDR3 is 14 amino acids long. Trimming pared 0 bases from V and 8 bases from J, leaving 11 bases between. CDR1 is KGHSH and CDR2 is LQKENI in the germline V gene. The CDR3 spells CASSPPSSLDIQYF. DNA for the CDR3: TGTGCCAGCTCACCACCGAGTAGTTTGGACATTCAGTACTTC. The full variable domain, rest sourced from reference TRBV18 and TRBJ2-4, is NAGVMQNPRHLVRRRGQEARLRCSPMKGHSHVYWYRQLPEEGLKFMVYLQKENIIDESGMPKERFSAEFPKEGPSILRIQQVVRGDSAAYFCASSPPSSLDIQYFGAGTRLSVL.

The chain couples TRBV6-6 to TRBJ1-3, with no clear D. CDR3 length equals 14 residues. Germline V gene sequence: CDR1 MNHNY, CDR2 SVGAGI (reference sequence). V was pared by 6 bases and J by 1 base, with 10 bases between. The CDR3 is CASSQSASGNTIYF. In DNA, the CDR3 is TGTGCCAGCAGCCAATCGGCGTCTGGAAACACCATATATTTT.

This chain connects TRBV25-1 to TRBJ2-3, with D tentatively TRBD2 (7 bases). The CDR3 runs to 15 residues. CDR1 and CDR2 (germline): MGHDK, SYGVNS. V shed 0 bases and J shed 3 bases, with 10 bases lying between them. CDR3 residues: CASSEYGGLTDTQYF. In DNA, the CDR3 is TGTGCCAGCAGTGAATACGGGGGGCTGACAGATACGCAGTATTTT.

V usage is TRBV20-1 and J usage is TRBJ2-3; tentatively, D is TRBD2 (6 bases). The germline gives CDR1 DFQATT, CDR2 SNEGSKA (reference sequence). This CDR3 spans 10 amino acids. The CDR3 loop is CVADTDTQYF. The CDR3 DNA is TGCGTAGCGGACACAGATACGCAGTATTTT.

The genes are TRBV27 and TRBJ1-2; D call uncertain. With 6 bases removed from V and 3 bases from J, the gap between germline ends came to 20 bases. The CDR3 consists of 16 residues. Germline CDR1 and CDR2: MNHEY and SMNVEV (reference sequence). The CDR3 region has the DNA TGTGCCAGCAGCTTAAGGAAAGATCCGTGGGACTATGGCTACACCTTC. This codes for CASSLRKDPWDYGYTF.

This chain joins TRBV5-1 and TRBJ1-1; D ambiguous. The CDR3 loop spans 13 amino acids. CDR1 and CDR2 from the germline V gene are SGHRS and YFSETQ. The V end lost 6 bases, the J end lost 1 base, and 10 bases lay between the germline ends. The CDR3 DNA sequence: TGCGCCAGCACTCTCAGCCCGAACACTGAAGCTTTCTTT. Its translation: CASTLSPNTEAFF.

V is TRBV5-4 and J is TRBJ2-5, with 8 nucleotides matching TRBD1. J lost 2 bases, V lost 2 bases, and 8 bases had no gene match. The CDR3 is 16 amino acids. The V gene's germline CDR1 is SGHNT and CDR2 YYREEE (reference sequence). The CDR3 coding sequence is TGTGCCAGCAGCTTTTCAGGGGGCGCATCGCAAGAGACCCAGTACTTC. Protein product: CASSFSGGASQETQYF.

This clone was detected once. The chain is built from TRBV19 and TRBJ2-7; D unclear. CDR1 and CDR2 from the germline V gene are LNHDA and SQIVND (reference sequence). The CDR3 totals 11 residues. V shed 10 bases and J shed 0 bases, with 7 bases lying between them. CDR3: CATRSSYEQYF. The CDR3 coding sequence is TGTGCCACTAGGAGCTCCTACGAGCAGTACTTC.

This chain connects TRBV5-1 to TRBJ1-1, with D hard to call. The CDR3 covers 15 residues. With 0 bases removed from V and 1 base from J, the gap between germline ends came to 10 bases. Germline CDR1 reads SGHRS; CDR2 reads YFSETQ. CDR3 region: CASSLGGAGNTEAFF. CDR3 bases: TGCGCCAGCAGCTTGGGTGGTGCAGGGAACACTGAAGCTTTCTTT.

CDR3 in amino acids: CASGASGSAKNIQYF. In DNA form, the CDR3 reads TGTGCCAGCGGAGCTAGCGGGTCAGCCAAAAACATTCAGTACTTC. The rearrangement links TRBV28 to TRBJ2-4; 8 bases match TRBD2. CDR1 is MDHEN and CDR2 is SYDVKM in the germline V gene. V was clipped by 8 bases and J by 0 bases; unmatched bases: 6. The CDR3 totals 15 residues.

V and J are TRBV27 and TRBJ2-3; TRBD2 matches 15 bases. CDR3 length equals 21 residues. CDR1 and CDR2 (germline): MNHEY, SMNVEV (reference sequence). Trimming removed 5 bases from V and 5 bases from J; junction bases left unmatched: 20. The CDR3 bases are TGTGCCAGCAGTCTCAGGACTAGCGGGAGGGGCATGGTTAAGGGGGGAGATACGCAGTATTTT. This encodes CASSLRTSGRGMVKGGDTQYF.